A single sample gave rise to the 28 T cell receptor beta chains below, sequenced in a study of blood T cell repertoires in COVID-19. Only in-frame clones appear in the TCRdb table, and some are missing; sequencing was by immunoSEQ multiplex PCR. The data hold 150,000 to 200,000 clones, with nearly 85% observed a single time. Sample: peripheral blood. These receptors all come from a woman under 40 with acute or convalescent COVID-19.

Here the CDR3 reads CASSWSGLAGDGISYEQYF. The CDR3 nucleotides read TGTGCCAGCAGTTGGTCGGGACTAGCGGGTGACGGGATCTCCTACGAGCAGTACTTC. The chain joins TRBV6-2 or TRBV6-3 to TRBJ2-7; 12 bases are shared with TRBD2. Germline CDR1 and CDR2: MNHEY and SVGEGT. CDR3 length: 19 residues. The J segment lost 0 bases and the V segment lost 4 bases, leaving 13 bases of the junction unmatched.

This clone occurred once. This chain connects TRBV5-4 to TRBJ2-5; 12 positions agree with TRBD2. The CDR3 extends over 16 amino acids. Germline-derived CDR1 and CDR2 are SGHNT and YYREEE (reference sequence). The ends lost 5 bases at V and 1 base at J; junction bases unmatched: 6. CDR3 nucleotides: TGTGCCAGCAGATCCGGGACTAGCGGGTTCCAAGAGACCCAGTACTTC. Translated: CASRSGTSGFQETQYF.

The chain links TRBV5-5 to TRBJ1-1; D remains unclear. V lost 4 bases, J lost 4 bases, and 11 bases lay in between. This CDR3 is built from 13 residues. Germline assignment: CDR1 SGHKS and CDR2 YYEKEE (reference sequence). The CDR3 is CASSHPGSTEAFF. The CDR3, as DNA: TGTGCCAGCAGCCATCCAGGATCCACTGAAGCTTTCTTT.

V usage is TRBV19 and J usage is TRBJ1-6; TRBD1 aligns across 10 bases. The CDR3 has 15 amino acids. In germline, CDR1 is LNHDA, CDR2 SQIVND (reference sequence). V shed 5 bases, J shed 7 bases, and the junction held 5 bases outside the gene matches. In DNA form, the CDR3 reads TGTGCCAGTAGTGAGGTGGGACAGGGGAATTCACCCCTCCACTTT. Protein: CASSEVGQGNSPLHF.

The chain joins TRBV12-1 to TRBJ1-1; the table names TRBD1, a call not compared with the DNA. TRBV12-1 is marked as a pseudogene. The CDR3 contains 16 residues. CDR3 in amino acids: CASSYYPQGAITEAFF. For the CDR3, the DNA is TGTGCCAGCAGCTATTACCCCCAGGGGGCTATCACTGAAGCTTTCTTT.

The chain has TRBV11-2 and TRBJ1-2; possible D gene TRBD1, 5 bases. The CDR3 loop spans 15 amino acids. Looked up from germline, CDR1 is SGHAT and CDR2 is FQNNGV. V lost 5 bases to trimming and J lost 4 bases, with 17 bases between them. CDR3 bases: TGTGCCAGCAGCGCGAACCTTCAGGGTCCCTATGGCTACACCTTC. Its protein is CASSANLQGPYGYTF.

The chain recombines TRBV6-5 with TRBJ1-3; weak D call: TRBD1 (5 bases). Trimming took 0 bases from V and 1 from J, leaving 7 bases between them. This CDR3 contains 15 residues. Germline values: CDR1 MNHEY, CDR2 SVGAGI. The CDR3 sequence: CASSYSGGSGNTIYF. The CDR3 nucleotides are TGTGCCAGCAGTTACTCGGGGGGTTCTGGAAACACCATATATTTT.

This chain connects TRBV4-3 to TRBJ2-3; the match to TRBD2 covers 10 bases. The V and J ends lost 0 bases and 0 bases, in that order; junction bases with no gene match: 12. The length of the CDR3 is 20 residues. Germline loops: CDR1 LGHNA, CDR2 YSLEER. The CDR3 loop reads CASSQDLALAGASSTDTQYF. CDR3 DNA: TGCGCCAGCAGCCAAGATCTGGCCCTAGCGGGGGCTTCGAGCACAGATACGCAGTATTTT.

J is TRBJ2-7 and V is TRBV29-1; possible D gene TRBD2, 5 bases. Germline V lookup: CDR1 SQVTM, CDR2 ANQGSEA. The CDR3 is 11 residues long. Trimming cost V 7 bases and J 6 bases, with 13 bases left between them. CDR3 protein: CSAGGGSEQYF. The CDR3 DNA reads TGCAGCGCTGGAGGAGGTTCCGAGCAGTACTTC.

This sequence joins TRBV7-2 and TRBJ2-7; the match to TRBD2 covers 9 bases. Germline lookup yields CDR1 SGHTA and CDR2 FQGNSA. CDR3 length: 16 residues. V was pared by 1 base and J by 5 bases, with 9 bases of the junction left unmatched. The CDR3: CASSLGRSGGLNEQYF. The CDR3 nucleotides are TGTGCCAGCAGCTTAGGCCGTAGCGGGGGCCTCAACGAGCAGTACTTC.

This clone showed up just once. The genes are TRBV19 and TRBJ1-6; 8 nucleotides agree with TRBD1. CDR1 is LNHDA and CDR2 is SQIVND in the germline V gene (reference sequence). The CDR3 has 15 residues. The trim removed 6 bases at V and 7 bases at J, leaving 8 bases unmatched. The CDR3 DNA reads as TGTGCCAGTAGAACGACAGGGGCGAGCAATTCACCCCTCCACTTT. It is translated as CASRTTGASNSPLHF. Looking up the rest from reference TRBV19 and TRBJ1-6 gives the full variable domain: DGGITQSPKYLFRKEGQNVTLSCEQNLNHDAMYWYRQDPGQGLRLIYYSQIVNDFQKGDIAEGYSVSREKKESFPLTVTSAQKNPTAFYLCASRTTGASNSPLHFGNGTRLTVT.

This chain links TRBV28 with TRBJ2-3, with 7 positions matching TRBD2. V was clipped by 2 bases and J by 2 bases; unmatched bases: 7. Germline V gives CDR1 MDHEN, CDR2 SYDVKM. This CDR3 is 16 amino acids long. The DNA for the CDR3 is TGTGCCAGCAGTTTAATAGGGCGGGGGTACACAGATACGCAGTATTTT. As protein: CASSLIGRGYTDTQYF.

The J gene is TRBJ2-5, the V gene TRBV29-1; D is unclear. Germline-derived CDR1 and CDR2 are SQVTM and ANQGSEA. V was trimmed by 6 bases and J by 2 bases, leaving 13 bases between them. The CDR3 totals 13 residues. The CDR3 DNA reads as TGCAGCGTCGAGGTGCACATACAAGAGACCCAGTACTTC. Translated, it gives CSVEVHIQETQYF.

This clone was recorded a few times. V gene TRBV19 combines with J gene TRBJ2-3; 10 nucleotides align to TRBD1. Germline values: CDR1 LNHDA, CDR2 SQIVND (reference sequence). The CDR3 covers 14 residues. J gave up 5 bases and V 8 bases, and 7 bases lay outside the gene matches. The CDR3 protein is CASRRTGGRDTQYF. As DNA, the CDR3 is TGTGCCAGTCGCCGGACAGGGGGGCGAGATACGCAGTATTTT.

This rearrangement joins TRBV3-1 (or the pseudogene TRBV3-2) to TRBJ2-7; D gene ambiguous. The V end was cut by 0 bases, the J end by 1 base, with 10 bases between. This CDR3 contains 15 residues. Germline V lookup: CDR1 LGHDT, CDR2 YNNKEL (reference sequence). The CDR3 DNA sequence: TGTGCCAGCAGCCAAGATGGCGGTGTGTCCTACGAGCAGTACTTC. It specifies CASSQDGGVSYEQYF.

The V gene is TRBV5-4, the J gene TRBJ2-2; D gene uncertain. The CDR3 contains 14 residues. The germline V and J ends were trimmed by 4 bases and 4 bases, with 11 bases remaining between them. Germline CDR1 reads SGHNT; CDR2 reads YYREEE (reference sequence). The CDR3 DNA follows: TGTGCCAGCAGCCCATTTACTACCACCGGGGAGCTGTTTTTT. It is translated as CASSPFTTTGELFF.

The chain recombines TRBV27 with TRBJ1-1; D unresolved. In germline, CDR1 is MNHEY, CDR2 SMNVEV (reference sequence). V was clipped by 4 bases and J by 0 bases, with 6 bases between them. This CDR3 has 13 residues. CDR3 nucleotide sequence: TGTGCCAGCAGTTCTATGATGAACACTGAAGCTTTCTTT. Translated, it gives CASSSMMNTEAFF.

The V call is TRBV5-1, the J call TRBJ1-6; TRBD1 might be the D (5 bases). CDR1 and CDR2 (germline): SGHRS, YFSETQ. The CDR3 length is 15 residues. Trimming removed 0 bases from V and 6 bases from J, with 10 bases in between. CDR3 sequence (DNA): TGCGCCAGCAGCTTGGCCGCAGGGTTTAATTCACCCCTCCACTTT. Protein sequence: CASSLAAGFNSPLHF.

The chain joins TRBV9 to TRBJ1-6; D call uncertain. Germline V gene lookup returns CDR1 SGDLS and CDR2 YYNGEE. CDR3 length: 14 residues. The germline V and J ends were trimmed by 0 bases and 5 bases, with 6 bases remaining between them. The CDR3 spells CASSVGTDNSPLHF. In nucleotides, the CDR3 is TGTGCCAGCAGCGTAGGAACAGATAATTCACCCCTCCACTTT. Full variable domain (rest looked up from reference TRBV9 and TRBJ1-6): DSGVTQTPKHLITATGQRVTLRCSPRSGDLSVYWYQQSLDQGLQFLIQYYNGEERAKGNILERFSAQQFPDLHSELNLSSLELGDSALYFCASSVGTDNSPLHFGNGTRLTVT.

V is TRBV7-2 and J is TRBJ1-6; 7 nucleotides agree with TRBD1. J was trimmed by 6 bases and V by 8 bases; bases with no gene match: 4. The germline V gene encodes CDR1 SGHTA and CDR2 FQGNSA. This CDR3 region has 13 residues. The CDR3 reads CASGRDSNSPLHF. The CDR3, as DNA: TGTGCCAGCGGACGGGACAGTAATTCACCCCTCCACTTT.

This chain links TRBV6-5 with TRBJ1-2; D perhaps matches TRBD1 (6 bases). With 6 bases removed from V and 3 bases from J, the gap between germline ends came to 11 bases. This CDR3 is 13 amino acids long. Looked up from germline, CDR1 is MNHEY and CDR2 is SVGAGI. CDR3 coding DNA: TGTGCCAGCAGCGCTTCAGGGGACTATGGCTACACCTTC. Translated, it gives CASSASGDYGYTF.

This chain joins TRBV19 and TRBJ2-5, with 9 positions matching TRBD2. With 5 bases clipped from V and 1 base from J, the junction kept 2 bases outside the gene matches. The CDR3 sequence is 14 residues long. Per germline, CDR1 LNHDA and CDR2 SQIVND (reference sequence). The CDR3 reads CASSVAGVQETQYF. CDR3 DNA sequence: TGTGCCAGTAGTGTAGCGGGGGTCCAAGAGACCCAGTACTTC.

CDR3 sequence reads: CASRSGGNEQFF. The CDR3 nucleotides are TGTGCCAGCAGGTCAGGGGGGAATGAGCAGTTCTTC. J is TRBJ2-1 and V is TRBV7-3; possibly TRBD1 for D (7 bases). Deletions cut 6 bases from V and 7 bases from J, with 10 bases between. The CDR3 contains 12 residues. Germline V gene lookup returns CDR1 SGHTA and CDR2 FQGTGA.

The CDR3 nucleotides are TGTGCCAGCTCAGACCGGACGACAGGGTGGGTAGGCTACACCTTC. Protein sequence: CASSDRTTGWVGYTF. The chain joins TRBV18 to TRBJ1-2, with 7 nucleotides matching TRBD1. After removal of 5 bases from V and 8 bases from J, the junction contained 14 bases not matched to a gene. Per the germline V gene, CDR1 is KGHSH and CDR2 is LQKENI. This CDR3 comprises 15 residues.

The genes are TRBV27 and TRBJ1-6; 7 nucleotides agree with TRBD1. Germline trimming cut 6 bases from V and 8 bases from J; bases unmatched to any gene: 7. Per the germline V gene, CDR1 is MNHEY and CDR2 is SMNVEV (reference sequence). The CDR3 contains 14 residues. The CDR3, as DNA: TGTGCCAGCAGCTTCAGGGGGATGGATTCACCCCTCCACTTT. Its translation: CASSFRGMDSPLHF.

The chain carries TRBV10-3 and TRBJ2-7; 8 bases fit TRBD1. Germline V CDR1 and CDR2: ENHRY, SYGVKD. The CDR3 is 14 residues long. Trimming at V came to 7 bases and at J to 3 bases, leaving 8 bases not matched to a gene. The CDR3 is CAITPGQANYEQYF. The CDR3 coding sequence is TGTGCCATCACCCCGGGACAGGCGAACTACGAGCAGTACTTC.

The chain carries TRBV6-5 and TRBJ2-6; TRBD1 aligns across 7 bases. This CDR3 has 14 residues. Germline V gives CDR1 MNHEY, CDR2 SVGAGI. V lost 11 bases to trimming and J lost 0 bases; unmatched junction nucleotides: 4. CDR3 loop: CAGGQTSGANVLTF. The CDR3 region has the DNA TGTGCCGGGGGACAGACCTCTGGGGCCAACGTCCTGACTTTC.

The V and J genes are TRBV7-9 and TRBJ2-7, with D tentatively TRBD2 (6 bases). CDR3 length: 14 residues. V was cut by 3 bases and J by 5 bases, with 14 bases left in between. CDR1 is SEHNR, CDR2 FQNEAQ, per germline (reference sequence). This CDR3 is CASSLSLARDEQYF. CDR3 DNA sequence: TGTGCCAGCAGCTTGTCACTAGCAAGGGACGAGCAGTACTTC.